This TCR beta chain was obtained from a study of blood T cell repertoires in COVID-19. The wider study: T cells, B-cell-depleted T cells, or PBMCs supplied cDNA or gDNA.

Participants were placed into cohorts based on the clinical history they reported. Either two negative PCRs, clearance, or symptom resolution qualified Cohort 3 donors as recovered. Looked up from germline, CDR1 is KGHSH and CDR2 is LQKENI. CDR3 length: 13 amino acids. Original processing notes: It was from reference gene primer amplification that nucleated cell counts were estimated. Method: immunoSEQ multiplex PCR; TCRdb's copy keeps in-frame clones and lacks some. V, J and clone size are those of that table, while D and trimming were read from the DNA. The table records fewer than 400,000 clones, about nine tenths of them present only once. Concerning this clone itself: Relative to the germline gene, one junction end is altered; a read error may explain this.

Material for sequencing was PBMCs or T cells enriched from blood (not recorded which). The rearrangement links TRBV18 to TRBJ1-4; TRBD1 matches at 9 bases. This receptor was identified in a man aged 60 to 75 who had recovered from COVID-19. The CDR3 loop is CASSLGQGERLFF. The DNA of the CDR3 is TGTGCCAGCTCACTGGGACAGGGCGAAAGACTGTTTTTT.